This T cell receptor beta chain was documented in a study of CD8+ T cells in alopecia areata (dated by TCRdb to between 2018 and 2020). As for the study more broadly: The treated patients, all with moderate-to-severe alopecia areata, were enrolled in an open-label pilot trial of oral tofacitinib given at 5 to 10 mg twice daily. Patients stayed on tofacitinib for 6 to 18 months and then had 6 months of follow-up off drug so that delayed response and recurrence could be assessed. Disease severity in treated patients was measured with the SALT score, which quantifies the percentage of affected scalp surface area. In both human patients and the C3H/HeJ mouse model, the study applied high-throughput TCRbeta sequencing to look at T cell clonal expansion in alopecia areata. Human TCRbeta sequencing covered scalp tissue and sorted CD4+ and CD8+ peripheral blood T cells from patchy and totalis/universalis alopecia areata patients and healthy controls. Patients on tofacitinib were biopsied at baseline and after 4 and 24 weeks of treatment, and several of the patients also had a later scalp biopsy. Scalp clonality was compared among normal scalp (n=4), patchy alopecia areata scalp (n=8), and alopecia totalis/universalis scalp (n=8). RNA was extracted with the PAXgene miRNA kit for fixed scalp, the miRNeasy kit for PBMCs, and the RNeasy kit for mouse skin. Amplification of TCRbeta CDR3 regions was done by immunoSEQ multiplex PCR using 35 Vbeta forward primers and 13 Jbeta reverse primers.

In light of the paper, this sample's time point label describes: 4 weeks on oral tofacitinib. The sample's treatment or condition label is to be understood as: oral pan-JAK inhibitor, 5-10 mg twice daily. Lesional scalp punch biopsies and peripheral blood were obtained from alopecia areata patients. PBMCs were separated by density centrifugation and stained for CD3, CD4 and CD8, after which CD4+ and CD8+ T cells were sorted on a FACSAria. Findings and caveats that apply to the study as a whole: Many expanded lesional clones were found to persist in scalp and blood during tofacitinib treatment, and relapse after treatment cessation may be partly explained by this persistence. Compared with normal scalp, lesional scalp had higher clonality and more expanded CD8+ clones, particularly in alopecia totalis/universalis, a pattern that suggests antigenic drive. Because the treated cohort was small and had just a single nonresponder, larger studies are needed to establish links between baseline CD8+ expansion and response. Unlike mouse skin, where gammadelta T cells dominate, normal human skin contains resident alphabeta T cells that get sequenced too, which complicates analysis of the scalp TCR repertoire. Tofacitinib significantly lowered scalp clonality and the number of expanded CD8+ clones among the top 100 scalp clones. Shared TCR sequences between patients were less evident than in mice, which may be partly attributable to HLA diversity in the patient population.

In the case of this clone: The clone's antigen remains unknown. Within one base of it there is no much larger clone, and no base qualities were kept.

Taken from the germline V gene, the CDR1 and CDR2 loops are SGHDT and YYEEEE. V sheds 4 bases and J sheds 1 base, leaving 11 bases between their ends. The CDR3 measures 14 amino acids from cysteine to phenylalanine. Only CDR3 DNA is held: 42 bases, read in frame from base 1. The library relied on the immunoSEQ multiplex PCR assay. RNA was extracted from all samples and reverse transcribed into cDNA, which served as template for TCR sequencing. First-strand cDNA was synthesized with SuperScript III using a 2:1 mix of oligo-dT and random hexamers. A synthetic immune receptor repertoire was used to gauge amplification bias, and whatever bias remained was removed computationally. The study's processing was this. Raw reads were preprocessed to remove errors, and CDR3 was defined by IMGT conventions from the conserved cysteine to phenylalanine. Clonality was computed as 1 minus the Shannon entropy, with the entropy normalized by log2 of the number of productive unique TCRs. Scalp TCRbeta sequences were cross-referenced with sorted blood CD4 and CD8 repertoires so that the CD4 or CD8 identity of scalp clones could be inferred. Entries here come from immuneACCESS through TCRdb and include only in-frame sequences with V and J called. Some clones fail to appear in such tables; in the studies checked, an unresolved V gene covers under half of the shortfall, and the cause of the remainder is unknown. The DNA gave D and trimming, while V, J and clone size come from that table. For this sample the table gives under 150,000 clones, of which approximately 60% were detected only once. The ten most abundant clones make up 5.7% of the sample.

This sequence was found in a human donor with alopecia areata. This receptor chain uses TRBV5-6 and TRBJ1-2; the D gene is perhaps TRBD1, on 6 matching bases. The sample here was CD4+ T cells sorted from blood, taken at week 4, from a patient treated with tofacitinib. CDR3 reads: CASSPGGGNYGYTF. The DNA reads TGTGCCAGCAGCCCTGGAGGGGGTAACTATGGCTACACCTTC.